One T cell receptor beta chain is described in this entry. Original analysis: Amplification of reference gene primers provided the estimated nucleated cell counts. Some clones are missing from TCRdb's copy, which holds only in-frame ones; the method was immunoSEQ multiplex PCR. Clonal size and the V and J genes are those of that table, whereas D and trimming came from the DNA. The sample has under 140,000 clones; 60% to 80% are singletons. This sample stems from a study of blood T cell repertoires in COVID-19. Study-wide context: Whether acute or convalescent, the COVID-19 samples came from the United States, Italy and Spain. T cells, B-cell-depleted T cells, or PBMCs supplied cDNA or gDNA.

This CDR3 contains 13 residues. Trimming stripped 7 bases from V and 4 bases from J, with 13 bases between. The TCR sequence derives from a woman over 75 with active or convalescent COVID-19. Specimen: peripheral blood. The chain joins TRBV12-3 or TRBV12-4 to TRBJ1-2; tentative D call: TRBD1 (5 bases). CDR3 sequence (DNA): TGTGCCAGCACCGTGACAGTCTCCTATGGCTACACCTTC. Translated, it gives CASTVTVSYGYTF.